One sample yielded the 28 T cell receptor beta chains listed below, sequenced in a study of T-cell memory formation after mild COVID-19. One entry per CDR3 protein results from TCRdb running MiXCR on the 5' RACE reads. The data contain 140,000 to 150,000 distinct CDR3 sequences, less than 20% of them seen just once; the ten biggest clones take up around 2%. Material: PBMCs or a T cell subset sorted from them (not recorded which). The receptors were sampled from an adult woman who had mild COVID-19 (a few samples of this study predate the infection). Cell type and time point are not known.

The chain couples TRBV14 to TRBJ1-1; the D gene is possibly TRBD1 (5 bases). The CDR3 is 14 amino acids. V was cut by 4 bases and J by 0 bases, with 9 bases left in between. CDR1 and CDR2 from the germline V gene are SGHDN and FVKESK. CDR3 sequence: CASSPQAVNTEAFF. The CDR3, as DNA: TGTGCCAGCAGCCCACAGGCGGTGAACACTGAAGCTTTCTTT.

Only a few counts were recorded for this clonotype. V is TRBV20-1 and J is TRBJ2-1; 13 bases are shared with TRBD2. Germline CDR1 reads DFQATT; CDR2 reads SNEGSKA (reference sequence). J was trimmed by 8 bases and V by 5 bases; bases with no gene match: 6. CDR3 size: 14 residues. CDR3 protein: CSASGLAGSYEQFF. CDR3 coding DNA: TGCAGTGCTTCGGGACTAGCGGGAAGCTATGAGCAGTTCTTC.

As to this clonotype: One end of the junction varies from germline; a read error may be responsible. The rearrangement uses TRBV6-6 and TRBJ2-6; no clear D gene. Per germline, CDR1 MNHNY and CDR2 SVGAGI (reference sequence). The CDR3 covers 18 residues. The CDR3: CASSALYGPIVGANVLTF. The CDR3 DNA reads TGTGCAAGCAGTGCTCTGTACGGACCCATAGTAGGGGCCAACGTCCTGACTTTC.

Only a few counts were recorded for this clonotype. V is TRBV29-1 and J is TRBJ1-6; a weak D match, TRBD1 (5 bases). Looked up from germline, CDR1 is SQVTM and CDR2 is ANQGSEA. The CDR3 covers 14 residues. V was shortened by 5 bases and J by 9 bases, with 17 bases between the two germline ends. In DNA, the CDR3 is TGCAGCGTTAGATCCGGGGCCCTTGGTTCACCCCTCCACTTT. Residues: CSVRSGALGSPLHF.

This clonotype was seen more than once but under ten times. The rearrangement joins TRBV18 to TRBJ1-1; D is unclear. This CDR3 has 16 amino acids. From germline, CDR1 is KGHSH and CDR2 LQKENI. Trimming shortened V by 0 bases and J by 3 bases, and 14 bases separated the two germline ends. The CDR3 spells CASSPPHVSRDTEAFF. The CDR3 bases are TGTGCCAGCTCACCACCGCACGTGTCGAGGGACACTGAAGCTTTCTTT.

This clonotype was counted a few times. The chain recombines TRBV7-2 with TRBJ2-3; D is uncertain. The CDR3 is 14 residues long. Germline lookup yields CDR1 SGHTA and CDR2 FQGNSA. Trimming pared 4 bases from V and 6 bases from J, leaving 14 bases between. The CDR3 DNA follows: TGTGCCAGCAGCTCAGAGCCTCTGTCTGATACGCAGTATTTT. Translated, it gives CASSSEPLSDTQYF.

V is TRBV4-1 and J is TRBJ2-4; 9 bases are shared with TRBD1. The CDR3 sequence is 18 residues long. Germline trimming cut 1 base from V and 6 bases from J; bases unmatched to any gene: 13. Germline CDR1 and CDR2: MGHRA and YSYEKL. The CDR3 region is CASSQVEVGTGPTNIQYF. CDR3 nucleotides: TGCGCCAGCAGCCAAGTTGAGGTTGGGACAGGGCCGACAAACATTCAGTACTTC.

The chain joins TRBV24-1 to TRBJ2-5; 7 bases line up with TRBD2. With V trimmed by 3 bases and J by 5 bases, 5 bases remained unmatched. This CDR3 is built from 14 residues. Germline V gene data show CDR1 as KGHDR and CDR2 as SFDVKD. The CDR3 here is CATSDRGDMETQYF. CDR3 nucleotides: TGTGCCACCAGTGATCGGGGGGATATGGAGACCCAGTACTTC.

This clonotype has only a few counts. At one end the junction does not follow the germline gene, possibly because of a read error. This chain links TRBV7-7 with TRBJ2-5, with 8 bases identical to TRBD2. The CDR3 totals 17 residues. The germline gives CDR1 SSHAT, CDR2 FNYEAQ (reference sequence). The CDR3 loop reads CASSLRLSGTIIETQYF. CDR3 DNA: TGTGCTAGCAGCTTACGACTTAGCGGGACAATAATTGAGACCCAGTACTTC. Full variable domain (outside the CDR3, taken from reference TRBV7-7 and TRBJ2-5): GAGVSQSPRYKVTKRGQDVTLRCDPISSHATLYWYQQALGQGPEFLTYFNYEAQPDKSGLPSDRFSAERPEGSISTLTIQRTEQRDSAMYRCASSLRLSGTIIETQYFGPGTRLLVL.

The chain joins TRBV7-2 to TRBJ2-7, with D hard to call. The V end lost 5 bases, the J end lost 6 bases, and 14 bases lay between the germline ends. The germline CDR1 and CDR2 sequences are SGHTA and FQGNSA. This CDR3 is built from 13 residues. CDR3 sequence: CASSRGVTGEQYF. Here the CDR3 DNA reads TGTGCCAGCAGCCGAGGTGTAACGGGCGAGCAGTACTTC.

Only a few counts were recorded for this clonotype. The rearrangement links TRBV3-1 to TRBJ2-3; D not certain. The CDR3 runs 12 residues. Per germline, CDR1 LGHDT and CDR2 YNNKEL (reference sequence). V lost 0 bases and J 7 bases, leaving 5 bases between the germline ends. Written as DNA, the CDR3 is TGTGCCAGCAGCCAAGATGAACATACGCAGTATTTT. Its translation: CASSQDEHTQYF.

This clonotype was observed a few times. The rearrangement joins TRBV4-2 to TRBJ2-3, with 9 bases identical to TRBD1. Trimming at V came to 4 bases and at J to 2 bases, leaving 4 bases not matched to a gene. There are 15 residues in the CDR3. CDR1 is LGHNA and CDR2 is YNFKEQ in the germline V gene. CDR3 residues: CASSPRQGVTDTQYF. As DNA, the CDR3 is TGTGCCAGCAGCCCTCGACAGGGGGTCACAGATACGCAGTATTTT.

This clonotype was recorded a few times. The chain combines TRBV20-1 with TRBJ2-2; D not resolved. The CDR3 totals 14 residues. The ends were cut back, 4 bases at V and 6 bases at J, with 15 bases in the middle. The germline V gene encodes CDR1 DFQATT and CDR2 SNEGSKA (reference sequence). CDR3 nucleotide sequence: TGCAGTGCTAATCGCCCGACACGGTCCGGGGAGCTGTTTTTT. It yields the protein CSANRPTRSGELFF.

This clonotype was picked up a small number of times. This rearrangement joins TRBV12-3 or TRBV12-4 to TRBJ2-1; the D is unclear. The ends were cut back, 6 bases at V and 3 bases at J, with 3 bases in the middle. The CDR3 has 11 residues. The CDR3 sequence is CASRLYNEQFF. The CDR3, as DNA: TGTGCCAGCAGACTCTACAATGAGCAGTTCTTC.

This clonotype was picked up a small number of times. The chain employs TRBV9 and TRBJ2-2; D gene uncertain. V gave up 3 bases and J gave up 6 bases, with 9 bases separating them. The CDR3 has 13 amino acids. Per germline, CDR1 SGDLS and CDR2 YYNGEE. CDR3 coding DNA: TGTGCCAGCAGCGGACCCGTGTCCGGGGAGCTGTTTTTT. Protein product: CASSGPVSGELFF.

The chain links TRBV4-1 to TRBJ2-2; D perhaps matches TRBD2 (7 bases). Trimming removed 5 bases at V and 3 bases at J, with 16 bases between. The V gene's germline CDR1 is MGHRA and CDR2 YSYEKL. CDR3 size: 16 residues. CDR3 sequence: CASSGTGGRDTGELFF. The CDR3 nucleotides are TGCGCCAGCAGCGGAACGGGGGGCCGCGACACCGGGGAGCTGTTTTTT.

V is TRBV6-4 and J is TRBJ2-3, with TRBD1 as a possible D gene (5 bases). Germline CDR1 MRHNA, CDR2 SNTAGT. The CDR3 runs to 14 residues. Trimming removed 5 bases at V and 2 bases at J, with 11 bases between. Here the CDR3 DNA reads TGTGCCAGCAGTAGCGACAGATCCACAGATACGCAGTATTTT. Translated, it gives CASSSDRSTDTQYF.

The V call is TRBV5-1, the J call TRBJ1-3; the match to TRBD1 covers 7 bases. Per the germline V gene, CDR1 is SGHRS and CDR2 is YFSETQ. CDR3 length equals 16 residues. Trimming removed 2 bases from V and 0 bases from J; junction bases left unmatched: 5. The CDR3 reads CASSLRGRSSGNTIYF. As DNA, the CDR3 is TGCGCCAGCAGCTTAAGGGGGCGAAGCTCTGGAAACACCATATATTTT.

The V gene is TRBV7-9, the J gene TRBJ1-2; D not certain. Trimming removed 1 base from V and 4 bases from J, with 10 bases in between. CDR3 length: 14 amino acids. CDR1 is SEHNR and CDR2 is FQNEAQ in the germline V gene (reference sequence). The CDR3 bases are TGTGCCAGCAGCTTAGGGGCAGAGACCTATGGCTACACCTTC. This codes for CASSLGAETYGYTF.

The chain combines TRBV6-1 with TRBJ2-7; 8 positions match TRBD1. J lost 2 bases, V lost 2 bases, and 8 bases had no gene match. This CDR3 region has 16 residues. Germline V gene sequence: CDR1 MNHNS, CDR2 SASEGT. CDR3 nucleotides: TGTGCCAGCAGTGAAACCCTTGACAGGGGACCCTACGAGCAGTACTTC. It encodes CASSETLDRGPYEQYF.

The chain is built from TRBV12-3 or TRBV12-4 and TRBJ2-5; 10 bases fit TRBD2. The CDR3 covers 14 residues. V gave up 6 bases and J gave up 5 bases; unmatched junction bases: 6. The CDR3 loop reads CASRLAGAWETQYF. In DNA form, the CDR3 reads TGTGCCAGCAGGCTAGCGGGGGCTTGGGAGACCCAGTACTTC.

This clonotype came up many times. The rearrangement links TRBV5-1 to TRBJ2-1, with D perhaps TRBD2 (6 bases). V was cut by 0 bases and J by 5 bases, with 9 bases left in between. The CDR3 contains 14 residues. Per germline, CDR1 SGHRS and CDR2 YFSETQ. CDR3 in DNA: TGCGCCAGCAGCTTGGGGCGGGGCAACAATGAGCAGTTCTTC. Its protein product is CASSLGRGNNEQFF.

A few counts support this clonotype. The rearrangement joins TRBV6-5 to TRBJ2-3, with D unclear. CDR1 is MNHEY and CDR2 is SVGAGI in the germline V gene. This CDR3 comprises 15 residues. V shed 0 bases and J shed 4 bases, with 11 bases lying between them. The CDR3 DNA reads TGTGCCAGCAGTTACTCGGGCAGGTTCGCAGATACGCAGTATTTT. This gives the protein CASSYSGRFADTQYF.

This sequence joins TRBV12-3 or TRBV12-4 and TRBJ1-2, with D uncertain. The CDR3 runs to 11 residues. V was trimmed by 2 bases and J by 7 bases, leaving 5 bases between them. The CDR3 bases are TGTGCCAGCAGTTTATATGGTGGCTACACCTTC. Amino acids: CASSLYGGYTF.

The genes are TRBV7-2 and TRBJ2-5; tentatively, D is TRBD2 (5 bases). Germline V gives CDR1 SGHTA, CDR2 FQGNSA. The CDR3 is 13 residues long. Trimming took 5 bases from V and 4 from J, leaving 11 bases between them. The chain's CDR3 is CASSVTTTETQYF. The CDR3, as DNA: TGTGCCAGCAGCGTGACTACAACAGAGACCCAGTACTTC.

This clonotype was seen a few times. The CDR3 loop reads CSARRGAAGELFF. Here the CDR3 DNA reads TGCAGTGCTAGACGAGGGGCGGCCGGGGAGCTGTTTTTT. The chain joins TRBV20-1 to TRBJ2-2; D might be TRBD1 or TRBD2, each matching 5 bases. The V gene lost 2 bases and the J gene lost 6 bases, with 10 bases spanning the gap. The CDR3 has 13 amino acids. CDR1 and CDR2 (germline): DFQATT, SNEGSKA (reference sequence).

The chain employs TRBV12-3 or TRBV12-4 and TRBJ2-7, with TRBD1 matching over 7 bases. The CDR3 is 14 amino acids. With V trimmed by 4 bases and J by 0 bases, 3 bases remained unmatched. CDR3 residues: CASSSGGSSYEQYF. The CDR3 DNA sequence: TGTGCCAGCAGTTCAGGGGGAAGCTCCTACGAGCAGTACTTC.

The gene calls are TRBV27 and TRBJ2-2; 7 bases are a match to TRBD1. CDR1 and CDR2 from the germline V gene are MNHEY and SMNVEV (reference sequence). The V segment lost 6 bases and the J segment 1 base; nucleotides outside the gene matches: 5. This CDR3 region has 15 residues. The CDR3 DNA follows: TGTGCCAGCAGACGACGGACAGGGAACACCGGGGAGCTGTTTTTT. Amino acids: CASRRRTGNTGELFF.